These 15 T cell receptor beta chains were all obtained from the same sample, sequenced in a study of T cells in Graves' hyperthyroidism and ophthalmopathy. What was amplified from RNA transcripts were TCR beta CDR3 regions. RT-PCR in the first round (using the HTBI primer set) targeted the TCR CDR3. TCRdb independently ran MiXCR on the multiplex PCR reads; one entry per CDR3 protein. Found here are 450,000 to 650,000 distinct CDR3 sequences, less than 25% of them singletons; the top ten hold around 27%. Specimen: blood. All receptors derive from a man in his late teens or twenties with Graves' hyperthyroidism.

This clonotype has ten or more counts. The rearrangement links TRBV6-1 to TRBJ2-1; a possible D gene is TRBD2 (6 bases). Germline CDR1 and CDR2: MNHNS and SASEGT. Trimming pared 0 bases from V and 8 bases from J, leaving 20 bases between. The CDR3 runs 17 residues. In DNA form, the CDR3 reads TGTGCCAGCAGTGAAGCATGGGACTTAGTCCTGCTCTATGAGCAGTTCTTC. Its translation is CASSEAWDLVLLYEQFF.

In this sample, this clonotype turned up many times. The CDR3 DNA follows: TGTGCCAGCAGTGGAACTAGCACCGGGGAGCTGTTTTTT. Protein product: CASSGTSTGELFF. The chain couples TRBV7-2 to TRBJ2-2; TRBD2 is a possible D gene (5 bases). CDR1 and CDR2 from the germline V gene are SGHTA and FQGNSA. Trimming pared 6 bases from V and 4 bases from J, leaving 9 bases between. The CDR3 extends over 13 amino acids.

This clonotype was recorded many times. The CDR3, as DNA: TGTGCCAGCAGCTTAAAGGGCGGACCAGTCACCATATATTTT. Translated: CASSLKGGPVTIYF. The V call is TRBV7-8, the J call TRBJ1-3, with D unclear. V was trimmed by 2 bases and J by 9 bases, leaving 14 bases between them. The germline gives CDR1 SGHVS, CDR2 FQNEAQ. This CDR3 is 14 amino acids long.

This clonotype was found a few times. The chain joins TRBV4-1 to TRBJ2-7; TRBD1 or TRBD2 may be the D gene (5 bases each). This CDR3 spans 14 amino acids. Germline V gene lookup returns CDR1 MGHRA and CDR2 YSYEKL. Trimming stripped 1 base from V and 2 bases from J, with 9 bases between. The CDR3 nucleotides read TGCGCCAGCAGCCAAGGGGACGCAGCCTACGAGCAGTACTTC. This sequence encodes CASSQGDAAYEQYF.

This clonotype came up many times. This chain connects TRBV2 to TRBJ1-1, with D uncertain. Germline CDR1 is SNHLY and CDR2 is FYNNEI. The CDR3 consists of 13 residues. Deletions cut 5 bases from V and 6 bases from J, with 13 bases between. CDR3 protein: CASSSLTTPEAFF. The CDR3 DNA sequence: TGTGCCAGCAGTTCGTTGACGACCCCTGAAGCTTTCTTT.

This clonotype was picked up many times. The V gene is TRBV6-5, the J gene TRBJ1-2; tentatively, D is TRBD1 (5 bases). Between the trimmed V and J ends, which lost 2 bases and 5 bases, there was a span of 15 bases. This CDR3 contains 15 residues. The germline CDR1 and CDR2 sequences are MNHEY and SVGAGI. CDR3 sequence (DNA): TGTGCCAGCAGTTACACGGGGGTGGTGGGTTATGGCTACACCTTC. It yields the protein CASSYTGVVGYGYTF.

This chain links TRBV7-9 with TRBJ2-4; D perhaps matches TRBD1 (7 bases). This CDR3 region has 16 residues. Between the trimmed V and J ends, which lost 5 bases and 2 bases, there was a span of 16 bases. Per the germline V gene, CDR1 is SEHNR and CDR2 is FQNEAQ (reference sequence). CDR3 in DNA: TGTGCCAGCAGCGCGGTTGGAGGGGGCACCAAAAACATTCAGTACTTC. This translates into CASSAVGGGTKNIQYF.

This clonotype was seen at least ten times. The chain couples TRBV20-1 to TRBJ1-2; D not certain. The CDR3 has 15 residues. The germline V and J ends were trimmed by 4 bases and 7 bases, with 22 bases remaining between them. Germline V gene lookup returns CDR1 DFQATT and CDR2 SNEGSKA (reference sequence). CDR3 DNA: TGCAGTGCTAAACAGCGGATCCAACTATCGGTTGGCTACACCTTC. This sequence encodes CSAKQRIQLSVGYTF.

At least ten counts were recorded for this clonotype. The chain combines TRBV4-1 with TRBJ1-1; 7 bases map to TRBD1. Trimming cost V 2 bases and J 12 bases; bases outside gene matches: 12. From germline, CDR1 is MGHRA and CDR2 YSYEKL. The CDR3 has 14 residues. The CDR3 reads CASSQNQGQPWTFF. The CDR3 nucleotides are TGCGCCAGCAGCCAAAATCAGGGACAGCCCTGGACTTTCTTT.

At least ten counts were recorded for this clonotype. The chain combines TRBV19 with TRBJ1-1; D possibly corresponds to TRBD1 (6 bases). Trimming took 3 bases from V and 1 from J, leaving 12 bases between them. The CDR3 is 15 amino acids. Germline V CDR1 and CDR2: LNHDA, SQIVND (reference sequence). The CDR3 loop is CASSILGTPNTEAFF. The CDR3 DNA sequence: TGTGCCAGTAGTATTCTGGGGACACCGAACACTGAAGCTTTCTTT.

This clonotype occurred many times. This chain links TRBV6-1 with TRBJ2-5, with D maybe TRBD2 (5 bases). This CDR3 has 14 residues. CDR1 and CDR2 from the germline V gene are MNHNS and SASEGT. Trimming cost V 5 bases and J 6 bases, with 16 bases left between them. CDR3: CASSSAEGVKTQYF. Written as DNA, the CDR3 is TGTGCCAGCAGTAGCGCCGAGGGCGTGAAGACCCAGTACTTC.

This clonotype appeared many times. The rearrangement links TRBV7-2 to TRBJ1-1, with TRBD1 matching over 7 bases. Per the germline V gene, CDR1 is SGHTA and CDR2 is FQGNSA. This CDR3 has 15 residues. V was clipped by 1 base and J by 4 bases; unmatched bases: 6. CDR3 DNA: TGTGCCAGCAGCTTAGTGGCAGGGGGGAGCACTGAAGCTTTCTTT. Its translation: CASSLVAGGSTEAFF.

This clonotype has at least ten counts. The chain joins TRBV28 to TRBJ2-4; D is possibly TRBD1 (6 bases). The CDR3 loop spans 14 amino acids. The V gene lost 2 bases and the J gene lost 7 bases, with 12 bases spanning the gap. CDR1 MDHEN and CDR2 SYDVKM come from the germline V gene. CDR3 coding DNA: TGTGCCAGCAGTTTAGACAGGCATGGGAACATTCAGTACTTC. Translation: CASSLDRHGNIQYF.

Details on this clonotype: One junction end does not reproduce the germline sequence, and a read error may be involved. V is TRBV3-1 and J is TRBJ2-2; TRBD1 agrees at 8 bases. Germline V gives CDR1 LGHDT, CDR2 YNNKEL (reference sequence). This CDR3 is built from 15 residues. The CDR3 region has the DNA TGTGCCAGCGGCCAAGGACAGGGGAACACCGGGGAGCTGTTTTTT. Translated, it gives CASGQGQGNTGELFF. Together with reference TRBV3-1 and TRBJ2-2, the CDR3 gives the full variable domain: DTAVSQTPKYLVTQMGNDKSIKCEQNLGHDTMYWYKQDSKKFLKIMFSYNNKELIINETVPNRFSPKSPDKAHLNLHINSLELGDSAVYFCASGQGQGNTGELFFGEGSRLTVL.

This clonotype was seen only a few times. This sequence joins TRBV12-3 or TRBV12-4 and TRBJ2-5; 12 positions match TRBD1. J gave up 5 bases and V 4 bases, and 8 bases lay outside the gene matches. The CDR3 loop spans 16 amino acids. CDR3 DNA sequence: TGTGCCAGCAGTTCACCCGCCGGGACAGGGGGCGAGACCCAGTACTTC. This encodes CASSSPAGTGGETQYF.